This T cell receptor (beta chain) was recovered during a study of T cell changes during pregnancy in multiple sclerosis. Deletions cut 4 bases from V and 3 bases from J, with 13 bases between. The germline V gene encodes CDR1 MDHEN and CDR2 SYDVKM. The CDR3 has 15 residues. Libraries were prepared by immunoSEQ multiplex PCR; TCRdb keeps only in-frame clonotypes and omits some of them. The repertoire includes 40,000 to 50,000 clones, approximately 93% of them detected once, and less than 0.4% sits in the top ten. This clonotype originated in a female donor with multiple sclerosis, enrolled in a pregnancy study. V is TRBV28 and J is TRBJ2-1; D may be TRBD2 (6 bases). Sequencing was performed on CD4+ T cells from peripheral blood mononuclear cells, taken in the third trimester of pregnancy. CDR3 sequence reads: CASSSGGTSYNEQFF. CDR3 bases: TGTGCCAGCAGTTCTGGCGGGACCAGCTACAATGAGCAGTTCTTC.